The following is a T cell receptor (beta chain) sequence with its context. Its cognate antigen is unknown. The data originate from a study of shared clonotypes between healthy human individuals. Genomic DNA from each subset was divided evenly over several immunoSEQ plates. Here immunoSEQ multiplex PCR was the method, and the copy in TCRdb shows in-frame clones only, minus some. The table records under 2,500,000 clones, nearly 97% of them present only once. This CDR3 comprises 15 residues. Germline CDR1 reads SGHAT; CDR2 reads FQNNGV. Between the trimmed V and J ends, which lost 5 bases and 9 bases, there was a span of 21 bases. Whole-study findings and limits: There were few donors, and this limited the genetic and exposure-history diversity represented.

This TCR was recovered from a man between 18 and 35 years old in good health. V and J are TRBV11-2 and TRBJ2-3; D perhaps matches TRBD2 (5 bases). The sample comprised naive CD4+ T cells sorted from blood. Subset defined: CD45RA+ positively selected. The CDR3 region has the DNA TGTGCCAGCAGCCCTGGACTTGGCTTGGTGGGGACGCAGTATTTT. Protein: CASSPGLGLVGTQYF.